The rows below give T cell receptor beta chains drawn from one sample of a study of T cell repertoires in ileal Crohn's disease. The method was immunoSEQ multiplex PCR; TCRdb's version includes in-frame clones alone and lacks a portion of them. The sample has some 12,000 clones; around 80% are singletons. Sequencing was done on a sample of ileal tissue. The receptors come from an adult with Crohn's disease. CDR3s include the opening cysteine and the closing phenylalanine or tryptophan. A D gene is named only where the DNA matches it firmly. Rows may omit the clone size; those that give it use once, few, many or a size class.

TRBJ1-6,TRBD1,TRBV6-1,.,TGTGCCAGCAGTGAAGCCCGACAGGGGGCCTCACCCCTCCACTTT,CASSEARQGASPLHF
TRBJ1-5,TRBD1,TRBV28,.,TGTGCCAGCAGTGGGGACAGGGGTAGCAATCAGCCCCAGCATTTT,CASSGDRGSNQPQHF
TRBJ1-2,TRBD1,TRBV14,.,TGTGCCAGCAGCCGGACAGGGTTACAATCTAACTATGGCTACACCTTC,CASSRTGLQSNYGYTF
TRBJ2-5,TRBD2,TRBV25-1,.,TGTGCCAGCAGAACTAGCGTCCAAGAGACCCAGTACTTC,CASRTSVQETQYF
TRBJ1-4,.,TRBV27,.,TGTGCCAGCAGCGCCGCGGGCAGTGAAAAACTGTTTTTT,CASSAAGSEKLFF
TRBJ2-7,.,TRBV5-1,.,TGCGCCAGCAGCTTGGCCCCAGGGCCCACCTACGAGCAGTACTTC,CASSLAPGPTYEQYF
TRBJ1-2,TRBD1,TRBV19,.,TGTGCCAGTAGTAACGACAGGGCTGGCTACACCTTC,CASSNDRAGYTF
TRBJ2-3,.,TRBV7-9,.,TGTGCCAGCAGCCTTTCCCGGGGAGGTGCAGATACGCAGTATTTT,CASSLSRGGADTQYF
TRBJ1-2,TRBD1,TRBV27,.,TGTGCCAGCAGTTTATCACAGGGGTATGGCTACACCTTC,CASSLSQGYGYTF
TRBJ2-7,.,TRBV29-1,few,TGCAGCGTTGCGGCAGGGGTGTTAGGGCAGTACTTC,CSVAAGVLGQYF
TRBJ1-5,TRBD1,TRBV6-5,.,TGTGCCAGCAGGGGGACAGGGGGGAGCAATCAGCCCCAGCATTTT,CASRGTGGSNQPQHF
TRBJ1-2,.,TRBV30,.,TGTGCCTGGAGTGTTGGGCATCCGGACTACACCTTC,CAWSVGHPDYTF
TRBJ2-5,TRBD1,TRBV6-1,.,TGTGCCAGCAGTGTTAGGACAGGGAGTGAAGAGACCCAGTACTTC,CASSVRTGSEETQYF
TRBJ2-7,TRBD2,TRBV9,.,TGTGCCAGCAGCGCACCCCCCGGTAGCGGGAGGGTCGACGAGCAGTACTTC,CASSAPPGSGRVDEQYF
TRBJ1-5,.,TRBV2,few,TGTGCCAGCAGTCGACAGCTCAATCAGCCCCAGCATTTT,CASSRQLNQPQHF
TRBJ2-7,.,TRBV5-4,.,TGTGCCAGCAGCTTTAGATCATCCTACGAGCAGTACTTC,CASSFRSSYEQYF
TRBJ1-1,TRBD1,TRBV2,.,TGTGCCAGCAGGGGAGACAGGGCGGGGAACACTGAAGCTTTCTTT,CASRGDRAGNTEAFF
TRBJ2-7,.,TRBV6-6,.,TGTGCCAGCAGTTACAACCACAGGAGCTCCTACGAGCAGTACTTC,CASSYNHRSSYEQYF
TRBJ1-1,.,TRBV6-1,.,TGTGCCAGCAAGCGGGGATACATGAACACTGAAGCTTTCTTT,CASKRGYMNTEAFF
TRBJ2-1,TRBD1,TRBV6-5,few,TGTGCCAGCAGTTACGGGGACAGGAACCACAATGAGCAGTTCTTC,CASSYGDRNHNEQFF
TRBJ2-5,TRBD1,TRBV19,.,TGTGCCAGTAGTCTCCGGGACAGGGAAAAGACCCAGTACTTC,CASSLRDREKTQYF
TRBJ1-5,TRBD1,TRBV19,.,TGTGCCAGTAGTATAGAGGGACAGTTCAATCAGCCCCAGCATTTT,CASSIEGQFNQPQHF
TRBJ2-1,TRBD2,TRBV9,few,TGTGCCAGCAGCGTAGGGCTAGCGGGGGGGGTCAATGAGCAGTTCTTC,CASSVGLAGGVNEQFF
TRBJ2-1,TRBD2,TRBV7-6,.,TGTGCCAGCAGTCCGGGGGGAGGTGGGAATGAGCAGTTCTTC,CASSPGGGGNEQFF
TRBJ2-3,.,TRBV29-1,.,TGCAGCGTTGGGGGGCCTTCAAGCACAGATACGCAGTATTTT,CSVGGPSSTDTQYF
TRBJ1-1,.,TRBV6-5,.,TGTGCCAGCAGGTTCTCAGAAGTTTACACTGAAGCTTTCTTT,CASRFSEVYTEAFF
TRBJ2-1,TRBD2,TRBV5-1,.,TGCGCCAGCAGCTTGGTTCTAGCGGGGTACAATGAGCAGTTCTTC,CASSLVLAGYNEQFF
TRBJ2-7,TRBD1,TRBV2,.,TGTGCCAGCAGCCCGGGACAGCCTTACGAGCAGTACTTC,CASSPGQPYEQYF
TRBJ2-7,TRBD1,TRBV5-1,.,TGCGCCAGCACCCGGACAGGGGCCTACGAGCAGTACTTC,CASTRTGAYEQYF
TRBJ2-4,TRBD2,TRBV10-3,few,TGTGCCATCAGTGAACCGGGAGGGGCCAAAAACATTCAGTACTTC,CAISEPGGAKNIQYF
TRBJ2-5,TRBD2,TRBV6-5,.,TGTGCCAGCGGTCTAGCGGGCCGAGGGGAGACCCAGTACTTC,CASGLAGRGETQYF
TRBJ1-1,.,TRBV9,once,TGTGCCAGCAGCGTCCGGGCGGGGGGCGTGGGGACTGAAGCTTTCTTT,CASSVRAGGVGTEAFF
TRBJ2-1,TRBD2,TRBV5-1,once,TGCGCCAGCAGCCAAGGACTAGCGGGTATATTCTCCTACAATGAGCAGTTCTTC,CASSQGLAGIFSYNEQFF
TRBJ2-7,.,TRBV5-1,.,TGCGCCAGCAGCCGGGATACGGGTGTGGGCCAGGCCGAGCAGTACTTC,CASSRDTGVGQAEQYF
TRBJ2-2,.,TRBV5-1,.,TGCGCCAGCAGCCGGACTTATGACACCGGGGAGCTGTTTTTT,CASSRTYDTGELFF
TRBJ1-2,TRBD1,TRBV6-5,.,TGTGCCAGCACCAAGGACAGGGATGGCTATGGCTACACCTTC,CASTKDRDGYGYTF
TRBJ2-3,TRBD2,TRBV13,few,TGTGCCAGCAGCTCCCCGAGGGGCGGGGGGACCACAGATACGCAGTATTTT,CASSSPRGGGTTDTQYF
TRBJ1-1,TRBD1,TRBV5-1,.,TGCGCCAGCAGCCCCCGGACAGGGTCAACTGAAGCTTTCTTT,CASSPRTGSTEAFF
TRBJ2-7,.,TRBV1,.,TGCACCAGCAGCCAAGTCCTAGCGGGGGCCTACGAGCAGTACTTC,CTSSQVLAGAYEQYF
TRBJ2-1,TRBD2,TRBV4-1,once,TGCGCCAGCAGCCACCCGGGGGGTAATTACAATGAGCAGTTCTTC,CASSHPGGNYNEQFF
TRBJ1-1,.,TRBV7-9,.,TGTGCCAGCAGCTCCGCGGGGCGGACTGAAGCTTTCTTT,CASSSAGRTEAFF
TRBJ2-7,.,TRBV19,few,TGTGCCAGTAGTGGGAGGTCGGCCCTGGAGCAGTACTTC,CASSGRSALEQYF
TRBJ2-5,TRBD1,TRBV9,few,TGTGCCAGCAGCAGGACAGGGGGCTTTGGGGAGACCCAGTACTTC,CASSRTGGFGETQYF
TRBJ1-1,.,TRBV11-2,few,TGTGCCAGCAGCCCCTTTCAGGGGAAAGGAACTGAAGCTTTCTTT,CASSPFQGKGTEAFF
TRBJ2-7,TRBD1,TRBV18,.,TGTGCCAGCTCACCCTACCGGGACAGGGTCACCGAGCAGTACTTC,CASSPYRDRVTEQYF
TRBJ2-7,.,TRBV6-6,once,TGTGCCAGCGGGCCAATCTCCTACGAGCAGTACTTC,CASGPISYEQYF
TRBJ2-7,TRBD1,TRBV11-2,once,TGTGCCAGCAGCCCCCACAGGGGCTCCACCTACGAGCAGTACTTC,CASSPHRGSTYEQYF